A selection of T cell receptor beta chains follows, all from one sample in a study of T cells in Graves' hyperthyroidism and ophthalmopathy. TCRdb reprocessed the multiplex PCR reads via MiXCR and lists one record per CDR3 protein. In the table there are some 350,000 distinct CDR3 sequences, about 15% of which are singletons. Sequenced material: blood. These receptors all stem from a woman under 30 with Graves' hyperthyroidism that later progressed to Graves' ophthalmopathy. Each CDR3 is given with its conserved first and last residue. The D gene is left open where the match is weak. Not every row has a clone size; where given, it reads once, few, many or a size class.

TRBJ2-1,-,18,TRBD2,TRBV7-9,TGTGCCAGCAGCCCGAGATCTCAGACTAGCGGCTCCTACAATGAGCAGTTCTTC,CASSPRSQTSGSYNEQFF
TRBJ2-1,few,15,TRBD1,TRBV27,TGTGCCAGCGGTTTAGGCAGGGGGCGTGTGAATGAGCAGTTCTTC,CASGLGRGRVNEQFF
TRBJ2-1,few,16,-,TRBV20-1,TGCAGTGCTAGAGCAGGGGGGACGGGGGCTTACAATGAGCAGTTCTTC,CSARAGGTGAYNEQFF
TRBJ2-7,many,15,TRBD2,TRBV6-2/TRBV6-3,TGTGCCAGCAGTTCGACTAGCGGGAGATTCTACGAGCAGTACTTC,CASSSTSGRFYEQYF
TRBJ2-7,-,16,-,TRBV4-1,TGCGCCAGCAGCCAGGAGAACTCCCTCCTTCTGTACGAGCAGTACTTC,CASSQENSLLLYEQYF
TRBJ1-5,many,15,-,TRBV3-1,TGTGCCAGCAGCCAGGTTCCAGGGGCCAATCAGCCCCAGCATTTT,CASSQVPGANQPQHF
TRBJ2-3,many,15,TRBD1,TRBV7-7,TGTGCTAGCAGCACGGGACAGGGAAGGGCGGATACGCAGTATTTT,CASSTGQGRADTQYF
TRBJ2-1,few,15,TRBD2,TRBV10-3,TGTGCCACCTTTGGCGGGAGTAGACCGTACAATGAGCAGTTCTTC,CATFGGSRPYNEQFF
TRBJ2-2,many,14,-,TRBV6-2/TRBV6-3,TGTGCCAGCATTGGGACTTCCATCCCCGGGGAGCTGTTTTTT,CASIGTSIPGELFF
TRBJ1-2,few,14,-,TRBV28,TGTGCCAGCAGTTTCGGGCACCCGGGCTATGGCTACACCTTC,CASSFGHPGYGYTF
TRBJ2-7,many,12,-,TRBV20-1,TGCAGTGCTAGAGGAGGGGTCTACGAGCAGTACTTC,CSARGGVYEQYF
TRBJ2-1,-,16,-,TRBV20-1,TGCAGTGCCGACCAACCCACGGTTGGCGGATGGAATGAGCAGTTCTTC,CSADQPTVGGWNEQFF
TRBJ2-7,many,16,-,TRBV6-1,TGTGCCAGCAGTGAAGCGCGAATAGCGGCTACCTACGAGCAGTACTTC,CASSEARIAATYEQYF
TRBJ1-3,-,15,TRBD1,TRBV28,TGTGCCAGCAGTTCTCGGGACAGGGCTGGAAACACCATATATTTT,CASSSRDRAGNTIYF
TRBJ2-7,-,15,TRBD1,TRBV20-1,TGCAGTGCTAGCCCCCCGGACAGGAATACCTACGAGCAGTACTTC,CSASPPDRNTYEQYF
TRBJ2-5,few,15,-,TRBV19,TGTGCCAGTAGTATAGGCGCTCAGTACCAAGAGACCCAGTACTTC,CASSIGAQYQETQYF
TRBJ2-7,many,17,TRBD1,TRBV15,TGTGCCACCAGCAGAGACTACCCGGGACAGGGGGCCCACGAGCAGTACTTC,CATSRDYPGQGAHEQYF
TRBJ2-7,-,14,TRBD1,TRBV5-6,TGTGCCAGCAGCTTTGGGGTCAGGGGGACCGGGCAGTACTTC,CASSFGVRGTGQYF
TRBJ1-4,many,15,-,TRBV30,TGTGCCTGGAGTGTACCTCGAACTCTCAATGAAAAACTGTTTTTT,CAWSVPRTLNEKLFF
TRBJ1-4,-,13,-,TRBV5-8,TGTGCCAGCAGCTTGGCGGGGAATGAAAAACTGTTTTTT,CASSLAGNEKLFF
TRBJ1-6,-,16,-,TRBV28,TGTGCCAGCAGACAACAGGAGATCCCCTATAATTCACCCCTCCACTTT,CASRQQEIPYNSPLHF
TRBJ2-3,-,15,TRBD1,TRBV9,TGTGCCAGCAGCGATGGACAGGGGTACACAGATACGCAGTATTTT,CASSDGQGYTDTQYF
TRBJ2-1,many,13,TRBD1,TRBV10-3,TGTGCCATCAGCCGACAGGGTAGGAATGAGCAGTTCTTC,CAISRQGRNEQFF
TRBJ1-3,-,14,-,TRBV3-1,TGTGCCAGCAGCCACAGGGGTGAAGGAACCACCATATATTTT,CASSHRGEGTTIYF
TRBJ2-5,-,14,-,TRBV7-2,TGTGCCAGCAGCGAAAGGACACGACGAGAGACCCAGTGCTTC,CASSERTRRETQCF
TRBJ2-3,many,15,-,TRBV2,TGTGCCAGCAGTGTTGGCCGGGAGACCAAAGATACGCAGTATTTT,CASSVGRETKDTQYF
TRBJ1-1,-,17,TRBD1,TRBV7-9,TGTGCCAGCAGCTTAGCCCCTCTGACAGGGACGAACACTGAAGCTTTCTTT,CASSLAPLTGTNTEAFF
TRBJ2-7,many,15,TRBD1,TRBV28,TGTGCCAGCAGACGAAGGACAGGGGACCGCTACGAGCAGTACTTC,CASRRRTGDRYEQYF
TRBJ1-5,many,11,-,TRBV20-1,TGCAGTGCTATGAAACAGGGAACCCAGCATTTT,CSAMKQGTQHF
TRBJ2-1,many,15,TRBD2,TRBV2,TGTGCCAGCAGTGAAGTAGCGGGAGGAAACAATGAGCAGTTCTTC,CASSEVAGGNNEQFF
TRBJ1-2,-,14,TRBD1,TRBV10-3,TGTGCCATCAGTGAGTCGAACAGGGGGCATGGCTACACCTTC,CAISESNRGHGYTF
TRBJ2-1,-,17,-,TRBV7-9,TGTGCCAGCAGCCCCCGAAGGCACGGACCAAACTACAATGAGCAGTTCTTC,CASSPRRHGPNYNEQFF